The entry below gives a single T cell receptor beta chain sequence along with its context. Its antigen is currently unknown. This sample is part of a study of cytomegalovirus exposure and HLA in healthy donors. Study-wide results and limits: In a later analysis, V- and J-gene trimming of beta chains associated with a DCLRE1C missense variant, replicated independently. TCR beta chains numbering 150 to 200 were designated cytomegalovirus-associated. It was confirmed in vitro that three of the CMV-associated chains were specific for CMV antigens.

The PCR used 60 Vbeta and 13 Jbeta primers. Profiled with immunoSEQ multiplex PCR; TCRdb holds only in-frame clones, not every one. The data hold 80,000 to 100,000 clones, with roughly 76% observed a single time. Unrecorded immune exposure was likely among donors, who were nominally healthy when sampled. CDR3 length: 17 amino acids. The TCR originated in a man aged 45-60 years in good health and CMV-seronegative. This chain connects TRBV21-1 to TRBJ2-3; the D call TRBD1 from the table was never checked on the DNA. TRBV21-1 is a known pseudogene. Sequencing used PBMCs. CDR3 protein: CASSLPRTGKSTDTQYF. The CDR3 region has the DNA TGTGCCAGCAGCCTCCCGCGGACAGGGAAGAGCACAGATACGCAGTATTTT.